Reported below is one T cell receptor beta chain. This sample was taken from a study of CD8 T cells in Susac syndrome. Controls were healthy donors (matched for age and sex). A quantity of about 0.45 to 1 ug RNA underwent reverse transcription using random hexamers. Amplification of the TCR beta CDR3 was carried out by immunoSEQ multiplex PCR, which spanned a total of 54 Vbeta and 13 Jbeta segments. TCRdb analysed the immunoSEQ multiplex PCR reads with MiXCR anew, one entry per CDR3 protein. The table includes some 47,000 distinct CDR3 sequences, 80% to 95% detected once. The trim removed 8 bases at V and 0 bases at J, leaving 12 bases unmatched. CDR3 size: 16 residues. Looked up from germline, CDR1 is MNHEY and CDR2 is SMNVEV (reference sequence).

Sequencing was performed on CD8+ T cells from PBMCs. The source is a human donor in good health. V usage is TRBV27 and J usage is TRBJ2-7; 8 positions agree with TRBD1. As DNA, the CDR3 is TGTGCCAGCGGCACCTCAGGGGGCAAGAGCTCCTACGAGCAGTACTTC. This codes for CASGTSGGKSSYEQYF.